This paragraph covers one T cell receptor beta chain sequence. Different DNA sequences within this sample yield the same CDR3. Generated by immunoSEQ multiplex PCR, the TCRdb table keeps only in-frame clones and is missing some. The sample carries about 2.4 million clones, roughly 93% recorded once. The data derive from a study of shared clonotypes between healthy human individuals. This CDR3 contains 13 residues. Germline V gene lookup returns CDR1 SGHNT and CDR2 YYREEE (reference sequence). The V and J ends lost 4 bases and 4 bases respectively, with 11 bases between them. Material: naive CD4+ T cells from PBMCs. Subset: CD45RA+ positively selected. The V gene is TRBV5-4, the J gene TRBJ2-5; D possibly corresponds to TRBD1 (7 bases). The TCR sequence derives from a man aged 18 to 30 in good health. Some clones in this sample may be carry-over from other donors' samples. The CDR3 bases are TGTGCCAGCAGCCCAGGGGGGCGAGAGACCCAGTACTTC. Protein: CASSPGGRETQYF.